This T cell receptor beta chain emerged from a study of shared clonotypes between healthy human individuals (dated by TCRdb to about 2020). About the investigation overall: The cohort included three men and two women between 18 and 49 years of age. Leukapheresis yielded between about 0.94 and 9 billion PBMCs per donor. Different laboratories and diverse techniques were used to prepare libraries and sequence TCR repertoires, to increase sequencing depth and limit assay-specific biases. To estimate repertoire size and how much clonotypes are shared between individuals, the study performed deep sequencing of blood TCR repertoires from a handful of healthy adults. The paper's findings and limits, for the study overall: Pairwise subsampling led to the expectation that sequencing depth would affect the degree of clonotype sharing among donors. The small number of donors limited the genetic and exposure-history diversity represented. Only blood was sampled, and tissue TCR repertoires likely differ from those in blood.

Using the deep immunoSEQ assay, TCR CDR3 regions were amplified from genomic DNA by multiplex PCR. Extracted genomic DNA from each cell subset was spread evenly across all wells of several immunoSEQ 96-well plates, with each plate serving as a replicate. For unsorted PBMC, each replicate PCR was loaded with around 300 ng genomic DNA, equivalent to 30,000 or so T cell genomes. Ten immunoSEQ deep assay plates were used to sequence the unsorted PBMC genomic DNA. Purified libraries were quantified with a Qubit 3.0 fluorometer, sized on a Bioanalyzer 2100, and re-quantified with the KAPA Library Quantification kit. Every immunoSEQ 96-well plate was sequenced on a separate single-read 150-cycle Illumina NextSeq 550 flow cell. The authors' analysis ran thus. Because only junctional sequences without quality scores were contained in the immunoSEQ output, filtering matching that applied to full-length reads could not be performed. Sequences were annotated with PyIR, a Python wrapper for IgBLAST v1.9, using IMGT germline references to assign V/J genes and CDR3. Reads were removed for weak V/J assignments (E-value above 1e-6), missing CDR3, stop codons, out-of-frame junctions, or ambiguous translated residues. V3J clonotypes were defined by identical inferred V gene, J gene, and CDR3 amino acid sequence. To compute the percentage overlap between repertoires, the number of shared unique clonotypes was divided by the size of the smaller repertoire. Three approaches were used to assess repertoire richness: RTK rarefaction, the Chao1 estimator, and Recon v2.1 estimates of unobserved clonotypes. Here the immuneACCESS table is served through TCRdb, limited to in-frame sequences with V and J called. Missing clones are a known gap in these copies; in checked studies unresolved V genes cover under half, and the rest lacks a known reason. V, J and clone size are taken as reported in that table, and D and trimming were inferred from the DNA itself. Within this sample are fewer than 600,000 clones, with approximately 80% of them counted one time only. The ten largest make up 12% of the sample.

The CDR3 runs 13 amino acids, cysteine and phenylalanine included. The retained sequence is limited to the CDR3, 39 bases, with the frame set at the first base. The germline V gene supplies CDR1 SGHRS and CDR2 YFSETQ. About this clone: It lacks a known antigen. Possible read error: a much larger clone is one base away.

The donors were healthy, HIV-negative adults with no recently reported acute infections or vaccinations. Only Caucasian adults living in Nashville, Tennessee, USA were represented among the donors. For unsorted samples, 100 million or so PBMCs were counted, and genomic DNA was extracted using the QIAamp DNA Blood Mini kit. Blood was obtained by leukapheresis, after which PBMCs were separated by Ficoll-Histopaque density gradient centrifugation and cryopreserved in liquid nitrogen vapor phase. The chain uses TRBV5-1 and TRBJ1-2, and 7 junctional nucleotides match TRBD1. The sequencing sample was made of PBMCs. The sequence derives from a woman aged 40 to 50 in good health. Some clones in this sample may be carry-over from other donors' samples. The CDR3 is CAGSLQGNYGYTF. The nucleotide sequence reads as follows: TGCGCCGGCAGCTTACAGGGGAACTATGGCTACACCTTC.